This T cell receptor beta chain was profiled in a study of post-analysis software for immune sequencing data. TCR beta cDNA libraries included unique molecular identifiers. T cells numbering roughly 1 to 10 million yielded 500,000 to 550,000 cDNA molecules. TCRdb passed the PCR reads through MiXCR, listing each CDR3 protein once. The sample has about 820,000 distinct CDR3 sequences, around 50% seen once. With regard to this clonotype: Its antigen is currently unknown.

Whole-study findings and limits: Controls' normalized Chao1 diversity significantly exceeded that of multiple sclerosis patients. Compared with controls, patients had more of about 5 TRBV segments, including TRBV5-6, TRBV5-1 and TRBV20-1. Samples made in the same batch grouped tightly together by F measure.

The germline V gene encodes CDR1 DFQATT and CDR2 SNEGSKA (reference sequence). CDR3 length: 16 residues. J was trimmed by 2 bases and V by 6 bases; bases with no gene match: 12. The chain uses TRBV20-1 and TRBJ2-7, with 11 nucleotides matching TRBD2. The source material was blood. This clonotype originated in a girl between 5 and 17 years old with multiple sclerosis. CDR3 sequence: CSAMLGLAGRTYEQYF. CDR3 nucleotide sequence: TGCAGTGCGATGCTTGGACTAGCGGGCCGCACCTACGAGCAGTACTTC.